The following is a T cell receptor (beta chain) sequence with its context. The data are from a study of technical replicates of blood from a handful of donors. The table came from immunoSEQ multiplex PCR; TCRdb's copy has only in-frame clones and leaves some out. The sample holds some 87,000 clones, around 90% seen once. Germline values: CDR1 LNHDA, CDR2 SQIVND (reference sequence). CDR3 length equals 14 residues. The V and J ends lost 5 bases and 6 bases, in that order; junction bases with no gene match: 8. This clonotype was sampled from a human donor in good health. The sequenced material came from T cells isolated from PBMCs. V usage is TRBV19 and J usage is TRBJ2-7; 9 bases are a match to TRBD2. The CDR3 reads CASSQVLAGSEQYF. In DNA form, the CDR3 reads TGTGCCAGTAGTCAAGTGCTAGCGGGGAGCGAGCAGTACTTC.